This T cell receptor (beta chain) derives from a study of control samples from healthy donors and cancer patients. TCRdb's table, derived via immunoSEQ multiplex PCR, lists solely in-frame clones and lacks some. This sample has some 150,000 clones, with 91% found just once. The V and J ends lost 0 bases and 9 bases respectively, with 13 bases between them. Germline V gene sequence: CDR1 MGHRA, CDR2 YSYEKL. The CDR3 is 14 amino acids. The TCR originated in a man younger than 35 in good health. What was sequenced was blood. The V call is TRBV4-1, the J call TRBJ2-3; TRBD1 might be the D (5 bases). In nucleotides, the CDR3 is TGCGCCAGCAGCCAAGAACTAAGGGGTCGAACGCAGTATTTT. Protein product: CASSQELRGRTQYF.